Shown below are 28 T cell receptor beta chains from a single sample sequenced in a study of cytomegalovirus exposure and HLA in healthy donors (dated by TCRdb to the late 2010s). The library relied on the immunoSEQ multiplex PCR assay. For the multiplex PCR, a mixture combining 60 forward primers for TCR Vbeta segments and 13 reverse primers for TCR Jbeta segments was used. TCRdb carries this immuneACCESS record with in-frame sequences only. Its versions omit some clonotypes, under half of them owing to an unresolved V gene in the studies checked, with the rest unexplained. Present in this sample are tens of thousands of clones, around 74% of which were seen just once. The ten largest clones take up roughly 6.2% of the sample. Sequencing was performed on PBMCs. The receptors originated from a woman aged 45-59 years in good health and CMV-seropositive.

V usage is TRBV18 and J usage is TRBJ2-7; 9 positions agree with TRBD2. The CDR3 consists of 14 residues. Trimming cost V 2 bases and J 2 bases; bases outside gene matches: 1. Germline values: CDR1 KGHSH, CDR2 LQKENI. CDR3 sequence reads: CASSPAGGAYEQYF. The CDR3 region has the DNA TGTGCCAGCTCACCAGCGGGAGGGGCCTACGAGCAGTACTTC.

J is TRBJ2-7 and V is TRBV27; D is perhaps TRBD1 (5 bases). The germline V gene has CDR1 MNHEY and CDR2 SMNVEV (reference sequence). V was pared by 4 bases and J by 6 bases, with 13 bases between. The CDR3 is 13 residues long. The CDR3 nucleotides read TGTGCCAGCAGTTGGCCAGGGTCGGGCGAGCAGTACTTC. This codes for CASSWPGSGEQYF.

The gene calls are TRBV5-8 and TRBJ1-5; no reliable D call. In germline, CDR1 is SGHTS, CDR2 YDEGEE. The CDR3 runs to 14 residues. V lost 4 bases and J 4 bases, leaving 12 bases between the germline ends. The CDR3 is CASSRGMINQPQHF. The CDR3, as DNA: TGTGCCAGCAGCCGAGGGATGATTAATCAGCCCCAGCATTTT.

This chain connects TRBV5-8 to TRBJ1-5; 9 bases line up with TRBD1. The CDR3 has 13 residues. J lost 6 bases, V lost 8 bases, and 6 bases had no gene match. Germline loops: CDR1 SGHTS, CDR2 YDEGEE. The CDR3 nucleotides are TGTGCCAGACAGGGGGCGAACGGTCAGCCCCAGCATTTT. Amino acid sequence: CARQGANGQPQHF.

The chain couples TRBV29-1 to TRBJ2-5; D is perhaps TRBD1 (6 bases). TRBJ2-7 matches the DNA end more closely, so the J call is doubtful. This CDR3 contains 13 residues. Germline CDR1 reads SQVTM; CDR2 reads ANQGSEA. CDR3 sequence reads: CSVESRGAYEQYF. For the CDR3, the DNA is TGCAGCGTGGAGAGCAGGGGCGCATACGAGCAGTACTTC.

The chain carries TRBV15 and TRBJ1-5, with unresolved D. V lost 8 bases and J lost 0, with 17 bases in between. Per germline, CDR1 LNHNV and CDR2 YYDKDF (reference sequence). CDR3 length: 16 residues. The CDR3 DNA is TGTGCCACCGAGGAGAAGAGACCGAATAGCAATCAGCCCCAGCATTTT. It is translated as CATEEKRPNSNQPQHF.

Only one count was recorded for this clone. This sequence joins TRBV5-8 and TRBJ2-7; D is unclear. V was shortened by 0 bases and J by 3 bases, with 13 bases between the two germline ends. The CDR3 has 15 residues. Germline CDR1 and CDR2: SGHTS and YDEGEE. CDR3 sequence reads: CASSLGQVTVYEQYF. The CDR3 DNA reads as TGTGCCAGCAGCTTGGGGCAGGTTACAGTCTACGAGCAGTACTTC.

The rearrangement uses TRBV28 and TRBJ2-7; the match to TRBD2 covers 10 bases. The CDR3 runs to 13 residues. V lost 8 bases and J lost 5; bases outside the gene matches: 6. CDR1 and CDR2 (germline): MDHEN, SYDVKM. The CDR3 region is CASGVAGGNEQYF. In nucleotides, the CDR3 is TGTGCCAGCGGCGTAGCGGGAGGAAACGAGCAGTACTTC.

The V and J genes are TRBV19 and TRBJ2-1; D unclear. Per germline, CDR1 LNHDA and CDR2 SQIVND (reference sequence). The CDR3 spans 14 residues. Deletions cut 5 bases from V and 8 bases from J, with 16 bases between. DNA for the CDR3: TGTGCCAGTAGTGAATCGTCCCCAGCGTATGAGCAGTTCTTC. This sequence encodes CASSESSPAYEQFF.

This chain joins TRBV7-6 and TRBJ2-2; 14 bases map to TRBD2. V trimming: 1 base; J trimming: 4 bases; junction bases outside the gene matches: 8. Germline V gene lookup returns CDR1 SGHVS and CDR2 FNYEAQ. The CDR3 is 19 residues long. CDR3: CASSLGRLAGGPGTGELFF. The CDR3 DNA reads TGTGCCAGCAGCTTAGGGCGACTAGCGGGAGGGCCGGGCACCGGGGAGCTGTTTTTT. Full variable domain (remainder filled in from reference TRBV7-6 and TRBJ2-2): GAGVSQSPRYKVTKRGQDVALRCDPISGHVSLYWYRQALGQGPEFLTYFNYEAQQDKSGLPNDRFSAERPEGSISTLTIQRTEQRDSAMYRCASSLGRLAGGPGTGELFFGEGSRLTVL.

This clone was detected only a few times. V gene TRBV19 combines with J gene TRBJ2-5; a weak D match, TRBD2 (6 bases). Trimming took 6 bases from V and 2 from J, leaving 16 bases between them. The CDR3 is 15 amino acids. The V gene's germline CDR1 is LNHDA and CDR2 SQIVND (reference sequence). CDR3 sequence: CASSLKGTVQETQYF. Here the CDR3 DNA reads TGTGCCAGTAGCCTAAAGGGGACTGTACAAGAGACCCAGTACTTC. The full variable domain, completed using reference TRBV19 and TRBJ2-5, is DGGITQSPKYLFRKEGQNVTLSCEQNLNHDAMYWYRQDPGQGLRLIYYSQIVNDFQKGDIAEGYSVSREKKESFPLTVTSAQKNPTAFYLCASSLKGTVQETQYFGPGTRLLVL.

The rearrangement uses TRBV9 and TRBJ2-2; TRBD1 agrees at 7 bases. After removal of 3 bases from V and 5 bases from J, the junction contained 7 bases not matched to a gene. The CDR3 contains 15 residues. Germline CDR1 SGDLS, CDR2 YYNGEE. In DNA, the CDR3 is TGTGCCAGCAGCGCCGGGACAGTGTCTACCGGGGAGCTGTTTTTT. Its protein product is CASSAGTVSTGELFF.

V gene TRBV7-2 combines with J gene TRBJ2-5; 11 bases match TRBD2. Per germline, CDR1 SGHTA and CDR2 FQGNSA. V lost 1 base and J lost 7; bases outside the gene matches: 8. This CDR3 is built from 16 residues. The CDR3 sequence is CASSLVLAGAGGTQYF. The CDR3 bases are TGTGCCAGCAGCTTAGTACTAGCGGGAGCTGGAGGGACCCAGTACTTC.

V gene TRBV7-6 combines with J gene TRBJ2-1, with TRBD2 identical over 10 bases. V gave up 5 bases and J gave up 2 bases; unmatched junction bases: 9. The CDR3 consists of 17 residues. The germline gives CDR1 SGHVS, CDR2 FNYEAQ. CDR3 region: CASSRQGLALAYNEQFF. CDR3 DNA sequence: TGTGCCAGCAGCCGGCAGGGACTAGCGTTAGCCTACAATGAGCAGTTCTTC.

The sample holds one count of this clone. The chain links TRBV11-2 to TRBJ2-1; 8 bases align to TRBD1. The CDR3 extends over 14 amino acids. V shed 4 bases and J 8 bases; nucleotides not matched to a gene: 7. CDR1 and CDR2 (germline): SGHAT, FQNNGV. The CDR3 region is CASSSPRTGHEQFF. The CDR3 nucleotides read TGTGCCAGCAGCTCACCCAGGACAGGGCATGAGCAGTTCTTC.

V gene TRBV6-1 combines with J gene TRBJ1-5; maybe TRBD1 (6 bases). This CDR3 has 15 amino acids. With 6 bases removed from V and 3 bases from J, the gap between germline ends came to 15 bases. Germline V lookup: CDR1 MNHNS, CDR2 SASEGT. The CDR3 is CASSSRQANNQPQHF. The CDR3, as DNA: TGTGCCAGCAGCAGTAGACAGGCCAACAATCAGCCCCAGCATTTT.

Regarding this clone: The germline gene is not matched at one end of the junction; a read error may be the cause. V gene TRBV5-4 combines with J gene TRBJ2-1; D is unclear. CDR1 SGHNT and CDR2 YYREEE come from the germline V gene (reference sequence). The CDR3 totals 12 residues. CDR3 region: CASGFRDNEQFF. CDR3 nucleotide sequence: TGTGCCAGCGGCTTCCGGGACAATGAGCAGTTCTTC.

This clone was seen more than once but under ten times. This rearrangement joins TRBV18 to TRBJ2-1; perhaps TRBD1 as D (5 bases). V was pared by 3 bases and J by 1 base, with 7 bases between. The CDR3 length is 14 residues. Per germline, CDR1 KGHSH and CDR2 LQKENI. The CDR3 region is CASSPDSSYNEQFF. The CDR3 coding sequence is TGTGCCAGCTCACCCGACAGTTCCTACAATGAGCAGTTCTTC.

The rearrangement joins TRBV29-1 to TRBJ2-1; D is unclear. The CDR3 runs 15 residues. The germline V gene has CDR1 SQVTM and CDR2 ANQGSEA. V was pared by 4 bases and J by 4 bases, with 17 bases between. The CDR3 here is CSVGGSRTDYNEQFF. The CDR3, as DNA: TGCAGCGTTGGAGGTTCGCGTACCGATTACAATGAGCAGTTCTTC.

The chain has TRBV27 and TRBJ2-7; D gene uncertain. Germline CDR1 reads MNHEY; CDR2 reads SMNVEV (reference sequence). This CDR3 contains 13 residues. V was shortened by 3 bases and J by 0 bases, with 6 bases between the two germline ends. This CDR3 is CASSFRVSYEQYF. The DNA of the CDR3 is TGTGCCAGCAGTTTCCGGGTCTCCTACGAGCAGTACTTC.

The rearrangement joins TRBV27 to TRBJ1-2, with D perhaps TRBD1 (5 bases). The CDR3 loop spans 16 amino acids. CDR1 and CDR2 from the germline V gene are MNHEY and SMNVEV (reference sequence). The V gene lost 3 bases and the J gene lost 3 bases, with 17 bases spanning the gap. The CDR3 region has the DNA TGTGCCAGCAGTTTCGAGGGACTCGGGGGGTACTATGGCTACACCTTC. This codes for CASSFEGLGGYYGYTF.

This chain uses TRBV11-2 with TRBJ2-1; 11 nucleotides line up with TRBD2. Germline V lookup: CDR1 SGHAT, CDR2 FQNNGV. This CDR3 has 16 residues. J was trimmed by 6 bases and V by 0 bases; bases with no gene match: 4. The CDR3 DNA is TGTGCCAGCAGCTTAGACGTAGCGGGAGGGTTCAATGAGCAGTTCTTC. This encodes CASSLDVAGGFNEQFF.

This chain links TRBV30 with TRBJ2-3; 7 bases agree with TRBD2. Germline CDR1 and CDR2: GTSNPN and SVGIG (reference sequence). The CDR3 length is 13 residues. The V gene end was trimmed by 1 base and the J gene end by 4 bases; junction bases not matched to a gene: 2. CDR3 sequence reads: CAWSATSPDTQYF. DNA for the CDR3: TGTGCCTGGAGTGCGACTAGCCCAGATACGCAGTATTTT.

This clone was seen just once. The rearrangement links TRBV19 to TRBJ2-3, with TRBD2 identical over 7 bases. Germline CDR1 and CDR2: LNHDA and SQIVND (reference sequence). Unmatched junction bases numbered 5, after V lost 9 bases and J lost 2 bases. CDR3 size: 13 residues. The CDR3 DNA is TGTGCCAGCTCCGGGACTAACACAGATACGCAGTATTTT. Translated, it gives CASSGTNTDTQYF.

This clone was counted between two and nine times. This sequence joins TRBV29-1 and TRBJ2-7, with a weak D call TRBD1 (5 bases). V lost 5 bases to trimming and J lost 0 bases, with 11 bases between them. Germline V lookup: CDR1 SQVTM, CDR2 ANQGSEA. The CDR3 is made up of 13 amino acids. As DNA, the CDR3 is TGCAGCGTTTGTGGGGCCCTCTCCTACGAGCAGTACTTC. Protein: CSVCGALSYEQYF.

The genes are TRBV4-2 and TRBJ1-2; a weak D match, TRBD1 (6 bases). Deletions cut 2 bases from V and 8 bases from J, with 18 bases between. The CDR3 extends over 15 amino acids. In germline, CDR1 is LGHNA, CDR2 YNFKEQ. The CDR3 loop reads CASSQRLTGNDGYTF. In DNA, the CDR3 is TGTGCCAGCAGCCAACGCCTCACAGGGAATGACGGCTACACCTTC.

The chain links TRBV9 to TRBJ2-2, with a weak D call TRBD2 (6 bases). V was shortened by 4 bases and J by 2 bases, with 15 bases between the two germline ends. CDR3 length: 16 amino acids. In germline, CDR1 is SGDLS, CDR2 YYNGEE. CDR3 bases: TGTGCCAGCAGCCCCCTCGGGCGGGGAAACACCGGGGAGCTGTTTTTT. Translated, it gives CASSPLGRGNTGELFF.

This clone has just a few counts. The chain employs TRBV6-5 and TRBJ2-5; 8 positions agree with TRBD1. V shed 5 bases and J 5 bases; nucleotides not matched to a gene: 7. Germline CDR1 MNHEY, CDR2 SVGAGI. The CDR3 is made up of 14 amino acids. In DNA, the CDR3 is TGTGCCAGCAGTGGGGGGACAGGAGTTGAGACCCAGTACTTC. Residues: CASSGGTGVETQYF.